This T cell receptor beta chain derives from a study of blood T cell repertoires in COVID-19. For the study at large: COVID-19 samples, acute and convalescent, were from the United States, Italy and Spain. The cDNA or gDNA used as material had been derived from T cells, B-cell-depleted T cells, or PBMCs.

The germline V gene has CDR1 SQVTM and CDR2 ANQGSEA. The CDR3 has 13 amino acids. In the original processing: The assay estimated nucleated cells by amplifying reference gene primers. The assay was immunoSEQ multiplex PCR, and TCRdb's table has in-frame clones only and misses some. V and J calls and clone size follow that table, whereas D and trimming were derived from the DNA. The sample includes 140,000 to 150,000 clones, approximately 84% of them seen just once. This clonotype was sampled from a human donor with acute or convalescent COVID-19. The donor label of this sample is uncertain. The sequenced sample consisted of peripheral blood. This chain connects TRBV29-1 to TRBJ2-1, with 8 bases aligning to TRBD1. The CDR3 bases are TGCAGGGTCCAAGGACAGGGTTACAATGAGCAGTTCTTC. Protein product: CRVQGQGYNEQFF.